The following is a T cell receptor beta chain sequence with its context. Antigen: not known. The assay was immunoSEQ multiplex PCR, and TCRdb's table has in-frame clones only and misses some. Here the sample table reports roughly 9,900 clones. These data originate in a study of synovial regulatory T cells in juvenile arthritis. Study details: A handful of patients were on methotrexate and a few were untreated. Regarding the study as a whole: TCR diversity was lower in inflammation-associated blood Treg cells than in other blood Treg cells.

The length of the CDR3 is 14 residues. The protein alone is recorded here. Germline V gene sequence: CDR1 SNHLY, CDR2 FYNNEI. Sequenced sample: Treg cells from blood. Subset here: HLA-DR+ inflammation-associated blood Treg cells. The sequence was collected from a donor aged 2-35 years with juvenile idiopathic arthritis. V gene TRBV2 combines with J gene TRBJ2-1; TCRdb proposes TRBD2, but this gene call is untestable without DNA. The CDR3 spells CASSDGSAYNEQFF.